What follows are 11 T cell receptor beta chains derived from one specimen sequenced in a study of T cell clonality in common variable immunodeficiency (dated by TCRdb to the mid-2010s). Libraries were prepared through the immunoSEQ multiplex PCR assay. TCRdb stores this immuneACCESS table with in-frame sequences only. Part of the clones is absent; in the studies checked, under half of the shortfall reflects unresolved V genes, and no reason is known for the rest. The table gives tens of thousands of clones for this sample, with none occurring only once. The ten largest account for about 6% of the sample. The specimen was peripheral blood mononuclear cells. Receptors originate from a person between 18 and 75 years old in good health.

This clone has only a few counts. The read ends 3 residues early relative to the CDR3; the germline J gene fills the gap. The chain employs TRBV5-1 and TRBJ2-2, with D possibly matching TRBD1 (6 bases). Germline V gives CDR1 SGHRS, CDR2 YFSETQ. The CDR3 has 16 amino acids. The sequenced part of the CDR3 DNA is TGCGCCAGCAGCCCGACAGGAAGCTCCTATAATTCACCG. Residues: CASSPTGSSYNSP. The entire CDR3 reads CASSPTGSSYNSPLFF.

On this clone itself: The CDR3 goes on 3 residues after the read ends, and that part is filled in from the germline J gene. Other DNA sequences in this specimen translate into the identical CDR3. The rearrangement uses TRBV7-8 and TRBJ1-2; possibly TRBD1 for D (6 bases). Trimming left V 5 bases short and J 2 bases short, with 9 bases between. CDR1 and CDR2 (germline): SGHVS, FQNEAQ. The CDR3 sequence is 13 residues long. The DNA read from the CDR3 is TGTGCCAGCAGCCCAGACAGGAACTATGGC. This translates into CASSPDRNYG. The full CDR3 reads CASSPDRNYGYTF.

This clone was counted at least ten times. The read ends 3 residues shy of where the CDR3 ends; the end is completed using the germline J gene. The V and J genes are TRBV11-2 and TRBJ1-6; possible D gene TRBD1, 6 bases. This CDR3 has 15 residues. Germline V gene lookup returns CDR1 SGHAT and CDR2 FQNNGV. V lost 6 bases to trimming and J lost 4 bases, with 13 bases between them. The CDR3 bases that were read are TGTGCCAGCAGTGACTCCGGGACATATAATTCACCC. Translating it yields CASSDSGTYNSP. The entire CDR3 is CASSDSGTYNSPLHF.

This clone has ten or more counts. The read halts 3 residues ahead of the CDR3 end, with the missing end drawn from the germline J gene. The chain couples TRBV11-3 to TRBJ2-1; 7 nucleotides line up with TRBD2. The germline CDR1 and CDR2 sequences are SGHNT and YENEEA. The CDR3 length is 15 residues. CDR3 protein: CASRFFGRGCNEQFF. Incomplete CDR3 DNA: TGTGCAAGTCGCTTTTTTGGGAGGGGATGTAATGAG.

This clone was seen at least ten times. The observed sequence ends 3 residues before the CDR3 terminus, with the missing tail filled in from the germline J gene. V is TRBV18 and J is TRBJ1-1; TRBD1 agrees at 10 bases. V lost 3 bases and J lost 1; bases outside the gene matches: 5. Germline assignment: CDR1 KGHSH and CDR2 LQKENI. The CDR3 totals 16 residues. The covered CDR3 bases are TGTGCCAGCTCACCGACAGGGGGCCAGCGGAACACTGAA. Its protein is CASSPTGGQRNTE. The CDR3, in full, reads CASSPTGGQRNTEAFF.

This clone was seen many times. The CDR3 here is CAWRGQYEQYF. The CDR3 bases that were read are TGTGCCTGGAGAGGTCAATACGAG. This chain joins TRBV30 and TRBJ2-7, with unresolved D. The read terminates 3 residues ahead of where the CDR3 ends, so the germline J gene completes it. This CDR3 has 11 residues. V was cut by 3 bases and J by 4 bases, with 7 bases left in between. In germline, CDR1 is GTSNPN, CDR2 SVGIG (reference sequence).

This clone was counted a few times. The CDR3 extends 3 residues past the end of the read, so its final part is completed from the germline J gene. The rearrangement links TRBV11-1 to TRBJ1-2, with TRBD1 matching 9 bases. The CDR3 loop spans 13 amino acids. Germline loops: CDR1 SGHAT, CDR2 FQDESV (reference sequence). The CDR3 DNA, read in part, is TGTGCCAGCAGCTCGACAGGGGGGATCGGC. It is translated as CASSSTGGIG. The complete CDR3 protein is CASSSTGGIGYTF.

This clone was detected many times. Read data end 3 residues before the CDR3 end; the end is taken from the germline J gene. The V and J genes are TRBV15 and TRBJ2-7; D gene uncertain. V lost 0 bases to trimming and J lost 1 base, with 10 bases between them. CDR1 and CDR2 (germline): LNHNV, YYDKDF (reference sequence). The CDR3 length is 15 residues. This chain's CDR3 is CATSRDGFISYEQYF. The CDR3 DNA, read in part, is TGTGCCACCAGCAGAGACGGGTTCATTTCCTACGAG.

Many counts were recorded for this clone. The read terminates 3 residues ahead of where the CDR3 ends, so the germline J gene completes it. The chain carries TRBV18 and TRBJ1-5; the match to TRBD1 covers 7 bases. Germline loops: CDR1 KGHSH, CDR2 LQKENI. The CDR3 length is 16 residues. The junction had 6 bases not matched to a gene; V was cut back by 4 bases and J by 0 bases. The CDR3 is CASSLGQDYSNQPQHF. CDR3 DNA, as far as it was read: TGTGCCAGCTCACTCGGACAGGACTATAGCAATCAGCCC.

This clone was counted at least ten times. The read terminates 3 residues before the CDR3 end, so the remaining end is supplied by the germline J gene. Within the sample, other DNA sequences also encode this same CDR3. The chain carries TRBV30 and TRBJ1-3; TRBD1 might be the D (6 bases). Germline V gene lookup returns CDR1 GTSNPN and CDR2 SVGIG (reference sequence). The CDR3 runs 12 residues. V was clipped by 6 bases and J by 7 bases, with 13 bases between them. The CDR3 here is CACLPQGNTIYF. The covered CDR3 bases are TGTGCCTGCCTCCCGCAGGGGAACACC.

This clone was seen repeatedly, ten times or more. The read halts 3 residues ahead of the CDR3 end, with the missing end drawn from the germline J gene. This rearrangement joins TRBV6-4 to TRBJ2-3; TRBD2 matches at 8 bases. Losses at the gene ends were 2 bases for V and 6 bases for J; bases not matched to a gene: 7. The CDR3 has 15 amino acids. Germline-derived CDR1 and CDR2 are MRHNA and SNTAGT. The sequenced part of the CDR3 DNA is TGTGCCAGCAGTGACAACACGGGGGGGCCGGATACG. Its protein is CASSDNTGGPDT. The entire CDR3 protein is CASSDNTGGPDTQYF.